This T cell receptor beta chain was sequenced during a study of cytomegalovirus exposure and HLA in healthy donors (dated by TCRdb to 2015 to 2018). About the study as a whole: An earlier analysis of roughly 500 of the donors reported around 280 Gb of sequence data and 95 million to 140 million unique TCR beta sequences obtained from around 180 million T cells. Approximately 300 gigabases of sequencing data and about 92 million unique TCR sequences made up an early release that covered some 640 HLA-typed donors. Of the approximately 400 genotyped donors, approximately 80% were placed in the genetic ancestry cluster associated with self-reported Caucasian donors. The study was designed to test whether signatures of past pathogen exposure could be identified by cataloging public T cell receptors. The T cell repertoires of roughly 660 subjects were profiled by immunosequencing and related to cytomegalovirus serostatus. In addition to the first cohort of around 670 subjects, a separate validation cohort of over 90 different subjects was used. To predict cytomegalovirus infection status, the study brought together high-throughput TCR immunosequencing, statistical association of individual TCRs with disease status, and machine learning. A later analysis re-analyzed previously published TCR beta repertoires from roughly 690 donors and added high-resolution HLA genotyping to study TCR occurrence patterns. The later analysis used no new phenotypic data to find candidate immune exposures, relying instead on TCR beta sequences and their occurrence across donors. An earlier analysis of roughly 600 of the donors used high-throughput TCR beta sequencing to judge whether each TCR beta V gene segment behaved as functional or pseudogenic. Alongside the repertoire data, information on donor age, sex, ethnicity and CMV serostatus was compiled. A later genetic analysis used genome-wide SNP genotypes for about three fifths of the 666 donors, treating that subset as a discovery cohort. Every discovery cohort repertoire had been produced on one sequencing platform. Both class I and class II loci were covered by HLA typing, at four-digit resolution. The number of donors typed differed by locus, with roughly 620-640 for A, B, C, DRB1 and DQB1, around 520 for DQA1, over 600 for DPA1, and under 490 for DPB1. Because of strong linkage in the cohort, roughly five DR-DQ haplotypes were treated as single units for association and clustering. Among some 410 genotyped donors of the cohort, an average of around 240,000 unique TCR beta nucleotide sequences were sequenced per donor, around a sixth of them non-productive.

Notes on this clone: What this receptor recognizes is not known. No base-level quality is on record; no much larger clone is a single base apart.

The cohort consisted of 650 to 850 healthy bone marrow donors. Cohort members were all nominally healthy when sampled, although unrecorded immune exposures were likely present. The donor tested CMV seropositive, placing the donor among the 250 to 300 seropositive members of the cohort. Every donor gave a peripheral blood sample, and the peripheral blood mononuclear cells from that sample were used for TCR beta sequencing. Genomic DNA was extracted from the blood cell samples with the Qiagen DNeasy Blood Extraction Kit. Findings and caveats that apply to the study as a whole: CMV serostatus was the only immune exposure information available for the cohort. In a later analysis, HLA-associated TCR beta chains showed more clonal expansion and lower generation probabilities than non-associated chains that were equally common. Because HLA typing was unavailable for some donors at each locus, only the typed subset was used in association tests. It was suggested by the authors that the approach could potentially be generalized to other disease states and immunological phenotypes. A few of the identified cytomegalovirus-associated TCR beta chains were confirmed in vitro to be specific for cytomegalovirus antigens. According to a later analysis, TCR association rates differed among HLA loci, with DRB1 alleles showing the most associated TCRs and HLA-C alleles showing the fewest. When HLA alleles, especially DR and DQ, strongly co-occurred, TCR associations were difficult to assign to individual alleles. Only TCR beta chains were sequenced in this cohort, and the absence of alpha or paired-chain data limited detectable features. Most TCR sequences were seen in very few donors, while some public TCRs were found in many individuals. The study listed 150 to 200 TCR beta chains as associated with cytomegalovirus. The 87-base-pair reads could not distinguish some IMGT-functional V segments, including TRBV6-2 and TRBV6-3, so those segments were excluded. According to a later analysis, parvovirus B19, influenza, CMV and Epstein-Barr virus appeared linked to several top co-occurrence clusters. A later genetic analysis reported fewer N-insertions in productive TCRs among donors in an Asian-associated ancestry cluster than the roughly 640-donor mean. According to a later analysis, most CMV-associated TCR beta chains appeared to be HLA-restricted, and the HLA associations seemed to be driven largely by CMV exposure. Presence/absence analyses assumed roughly uniform sequencing depth across donors, an assumption that may not hold. In an earlier analysis of 450 to 750 of the donors, most TCR beta V segments appeared in productive rearrangements about 90% or about 30% of the time, broadly matching IMGT annotations. Because counts were too low, more than 15 rarely observed V segments, including chromosome 9 orphons, were left out of the earlier analysis of 587 of the donors. A further reported finding was that TCR beta sequences accurately predicted the HLA-A and HLA-B alleles for most subjects in the first cohort. A cluster of highly shared sequence variants was judged likely to represent a technical artifact of the sequencing pipeline. Specific HLA alleles were associated with around 18,000 TCR beta sequences at a false discovery rate of 0.05 in a later analysis. Linkage disequilibrium might explain the correlated functional status among segregating V segments, but an unknown experimental factor could not be excluded. The classifier was reported to diagnose cytomegalovirus status with high specificity and sensitivity in both the original and validation cohorts. V-gene and J-gene trimming of TCR beta chains was associated with a missense DCLRE1C variant in a later genetic analysis, and the association was replicated in an independent cohort.

Receptor amplification or capture employed the immunoSEQ multiplex PCR assay. The multiplex PCR relied on a mix of 60 forward primers for TCR Vbeta segments and 13 reverse primers for TCR Jbeta segments. The CDR3 region of rearranged TCR beta genes was amplified from genomic DNA with a multiplex PCR assay. Amplified TCR beta libraries were sequenced as 87-base-pair reads on the Illumina HiSeq System. The paper's processing steps were these. Across the 500 to 850 repertoires, a later analysis counted tens of millions of unique TCR beta chains, some 11 million of which were shared by at least two donors. Raw reads were error-corrected and collapsed into unique sequences with a nearest-neighbor algorithm that merged closely related sequences to remove PCR and sequencing errors. Alignment of CDR3 sequences to IMGT reference sequences was used to assign V, D and J gene segments. For a sequence to be retained, a match of at least six nucleotides to both a V gene segment and a J gene segment was required. A rearrangement counted as productive if the CDR3 had no stop codons and remained in frame with V and J, and every other rearrangement counted as non-productive. Following IMGT convention, CDR3 was defined as the stretch from the second conserved V-encoded cysteine up to the conserved J-encoded phenylalanine. The earlier analysis of roughly 590 of the donors excluded sequences that lacked an unambiguous match to a single V gene segment. In an earlier analysis of roughly 600 of the donors, a V segment was called functional when productive rearrangements were above 56.7%, and segregating when the standard deviation between donors exceeded 5%. A statistical classification framework was built to diagnose cytomegalovirus status from the catalog of TCR beta chain sequences. In a later analysis, V and J genes were assigned by comparing TCR nucleotide sequences against IMGT/GENE-DB human TR gene sequences. The TCRdist pipeline was used in a later analysis to assign CDR3 sequences and most-parsimonious VDJ recombination scenarios. In a later analysis, every TCR beta chain was defined by the combination of its CDR3 amino acid sequence and its V-gene family, and reads without a unique V-gene family were dropped. To address suspected cross-contamination and a sequencing artifact, a later analysis removed around 600 highly shared, low-generation-probability nucleotide sequences. For each public chain, a later analysis derived a clonal expansion index from normalized ranks of inferred template counts within each repertoire. In a later analysis, generation probabilities were computed using a VDJ recombination model fitted to out-of-frame rearrangements, and the results were checked against IGoR. A later analysis scored TCR-TCR, TCR-HLA and TCR-CMV co-occurrence with hypergeometric tests, applying a repertoire-size bias correction to TCR pairs. To estimate false discovery rates, a later analysis permuted the HLA or CMV assignments 20 times. A later analysis grouped co-occurring TCRs with DBSCAN, adding TCRdist sequence similarity when clustering within HLA-allele-positive subsets. For co-occurrence clustering, repertoires with fewer than 30,000 or more than 120,000 public chains were excluded, along with roughly 5 repertoires with anomalous nucleotide sharing. TCRdb stores this immuneACCESS table with in-frame sequences only. Part of the clones is absent; in the studies checked, under half of the shortfall reflects unresolved V genes, and no reason is known for the rest. The V and J calls and clone size come from that table; D and trimming were worked out from the DNA. This sample comprises about 160,000 clones, 60% to 80% of them detected only once. The top ten clones comprise 4% to 5% of the sample.

Via the germline V gene, CDR1 is SGHDT and CDR2 YYEEEE. V sheds 5 bases and J sheds 10 bases, leaving 19 bases between their ends. The CDR3 runs 14 amino acids, cysteine and phenylalanine included. Left in the record is the CDR3 DNA by itself, 42 bases read in frame from the first base. Sequenced input: PBMCs. The TCR was taken from a man aged 18 to 29 in good health and CMV-seropositive. The V and J segments used are TRBV5-6 and TRBJ2-1; the best D guess is TRBD1, with 5 bases matching. This receptor has the CDR3 CASSFGAVGGEQFF. The sequence in DNA is TGTGCCAGCAGTTTTGGGGCCGTCGGCGGCGAGCAGTTCTTC.